This T cell receptor (beta chain) is drawn from a study of T cell repertoires in cytomegalovirus infection. Whole-study context: Through public TCR beta signatures, both CMV infection and matching HLA type were indicated.

TCRdb itself ran the reads through MiXCR, one entry per CDR3 protein. The repertoire consists of around 740,000 distinct CDR3 sequences, with roughly a third occurring once and the leading ten covering more than 2.5%. Germline values: CDR1 KGHDR, CDR2 SFDVKD. With 4 bases clipped from V and 6 bases from J, the junction kept 7 bases outside the gene matches. The CDR3 runs 15 residues. What was sequenced was PBMCs. This TCR came from a human donor in good health (CMV status not recorded). Some clones in this sample may be carry-over from other donors' samples. The gene calls are TRBV24-1 and TRBJ1-5, with 8 nucleotides matching TRBD1. CDR3 sequence reads: CATSDARTGSQPQHF. The CDR3 DNA follows: TGTGCCACCAGTGACGCTCGGACAGGGAGTCAGCCCCAGCATTTT.